This entry lists 17 T cell receptor beta chains sequenced from one sample in a study of beta chain features in type 1 diabetes. Overall study results and limits: All four CD4+ subsets from Type 1 diabetes patients carried moderately but significantly shorter TCRB CDR3s.

The antigens these receptors bind are not known. Sequenced material consisted of expressed TCRB transcripts (all of the isolated RNA was reverse transcribed). Only in-frame clones appear in the TCRdb table, and some are missing; sequencing was by immunoSEQ multiplex PCR. The table records around 26,000 clones, 68% of them present only once. The sample taken for sequencing was stem cell memory CD4+ T cells from blood. The source is a woman between 40 and 50 years old with type 1 diabetes.

This chain uses TRBV7-9 with TRBJ2-3, with TRBD1 identical over 7 bases. Trimming took 6 bases from V and 1 from J; bases not matched to a gene: 7. The CDR3 covers 15 residues. The germline V gene encodes CDR1 SEHNR and CDR2 FQNEAQ (reference sequence). The CDR3 DNA reads as TGTGCCAGCAGGCGGGCCGGGACAGGCACAGATACGCAGTATTTT. Its translation is CASRRAGTGTDTQYF.

The genes are TRBV11-2 and TRBJ2-4; D perhaps matches TRBD2 (7 bases). Germline values: CDR1 SGHAT, CDR2 FQNNGV. CDR3 length: 15 residues. V gave up 2 bases and J gave up 8 bases, with 16 bases separating them. The CDR3 protein is CASSLIWGGTDIQYF. CDR3 in DNA: TGTGCCAGCAGCTTAATTTGGGGGGGCACGGACATTCAGTACTTC. Complete variable domain (other parts from reference TRBV11-2 and TRBJ2-4): EAGVAQSPRYKIIEKRQSVAFWCNPISGHATLYWYQQILGQGPKLLIQFQNNGVVDDSQLPKDRFSAERLKGVDSTLKIQPAKLEDSAVYLCASSLIWGGTDIQYFGAGTRLSVL.

The chain recombines TRBV19 with TRBJ1-4; D possibly corresponds to TRBD1 (5 bases). V was trimmed by 4 bases and J by 1 base, leaving 10 bases between them. CDR1 and CDR2 (germline): LNHDA, SQIVND (reference sequence). The CDR3 covers 15 residues. CDR3: CASSRTGGTNEKLFF. Here the CDR3 DNA reads TGTGCCAGTAGTAGAACAGGCGGAACTAATGAAAAACTGTTTTTT.

This clone has only a few counts. The V call is TRBV4-2, the J call TRBJ1-2, with D tentatively TRBD1 (6 bases). Deletions cut 0 bases from V and 5 bases from J, with 13 bases between. The CDR3 sequence is 15 residues long. CDR1 and CDR2 from the germline V gene are LGHNA and YNFKEQ. CDR3 residues: CASSQDGGQQYGYTF. For the CDR3, the DNA is TGTGCCAGCAGCCAAGATGGTGGACAGCAGTATGGCTACACCTTC.

The V call is TRBV6-6, the J call TRBJ1-3, with D possibly TRBD1 on 6 matching bases. Trimming pared 2 bases from V and 1 base from J, leaving 12 bases between. Germline CDR1 is MNHNY and CDR2 is SVGAGI (reference sequence). This CDR3 region has 16 residues. The CDR3 nucleotides read TGTGCCAGCAGTTACACCGGGACATGGTCTGGAAACACCATATATTTT. Protein product: CASSYTGTWSGNTIYF.

This chain uses TRBV19 with TRBJ2-1, with 13 bases fitting TRBD2. V dropped 4 bases and J dropped 2; count of bases not matched to a gene: 2. CDR1 LNHDA and CDR2 SQIVND come from the germline V gene (reference sequence). CDR3 length equals 16 residues. In nucleotides, the CDR3 is TGTGCCAGTAGTAAAGGGACTAGCGGGACCTACAATGAGCAGTTCTTC. Translating it yields CASSKGTSGTYNEQFF.

This chain connects TRBV10-3 to TRBJ2-7; TRBD1 is a possible D gene (6 bases). The CDR3 totals 12 residues. CDR1 is ENHRY and CDR2 is SYGVKD in the germline V gene. The germline V and J ends were trimmed by 8 bases and 2 bases, with 10 bases remaining between them. CDR3 region: CAIADRTYEQYF. For the CDR3, the DNA is TGTGCCATCGCGGACAGAACCTACGAGCAGTACTTC.

This clone was seen a handful of times. The chain combines TRBV2 with TRBJ1-1, with TRBD1 as a possible D gene (6 bases). The germline V and J ends were trimmed by 10 bases and 2 bases, with 14 bases remaining between them. Germline V gene data show CDR1 as SNHLY and CDR2 as FYNNEI. The CDR3 length is 13 residues. The CDR3: CAITGTSNTEAFF. CDR3 nucleotides: TGTGCCATAACCGGGACATCCAACACTGAAGCTTTCTTT.

There are a few counts of this clone. The gene calls are TRBV5-1 and TRBJ2-7, with unresolved D. Trimming left V 4 bases short and J 2 bases short, with 16 bases between. CDR1 and CDR2 (germline): SGHRS, YFSETQ. The CDR3 contains 15 residues. The CDR3 bases are TGCGCCAGCAGCCTAGACTCGTTTACGACCTACGAGCAGTACTTC. Its protein is CASSLDSFTTYEQYF.

This clone has just one count. This chain joins TRBV7-2 and TRBJ2-3; D perhaps matches TRBD1 (6 bases). The CDR3 contains 16 residues. The V gene's germline CDR1 is SGHTA and CDR2 FQGNSA. V was pared by 2 bases and J by 1 base, with 13 bases between. CDR3 protein: CASSLSRNRGTDTQYF. CDR3 DNA: TGTGCCAGCAGCTTAAGTCGCAACAGGGGCACAGATACGCAGTATTTT. Complete variable domain (other parts from reference TRBV7-2 and TRBJ2-3): GAGVSQSPSNKVTEKGKDVELRCDPISGHTALYWYRQSLGQGLEFLIYFQGNSAPDKSGLPSDRFSAERTGGSVSTLTIQRTQQEDSAVYLCASSLSRNRGTDTQYFGPGTRLTVL.

There are a few counts of this clone. The genes are TRBV7-3 and TRBJ2-1; 11 bases are shared with TRBD2. The CDR3 consists of 17 residues. The V and J ends lost 0 bases and 2 bases, in that order; junction bases with no gene match: 3. Germline V gene lookup returns CDR1 SGHTA and CDR2 FQGTGA. CDR3 amino acids: CASSLTLAGGAYNEQFF. CDR3 DNA sequence: TGTGCCAGCAGCTTAACGTTAGCGGGAGGGGCCTACAATGAGCAGTTCTTC.

The chain links TRBV28 to TRBJ2-7; 10 nucleotides match TRBD2. Germline CDR1 is MDHEN and CDR2 is SYDVKM. This CDR3 has 17 amino acids. V trimming: 3 bases; J trimming: 0 bases; junction bases outside the gene matches: 8. The CDR3 region is CASSLPSGSGSSYEQYF. The CDR3 DNA reads as TGTGCCAGCAGTTTGCCTAGCGGGAGTGGCAGCTCCTACGAGCAGTACTTC.

The table lists this clone with a few counts. V gene TRBV2 combines with J gene TRBJ1-1; D remains ambiguous. Trimming removed 1 base at V and 6 bases at J, with 6 bases between. The CDR3 runs 12 residues. Germline CDR1 SNHLY, CDR2 FYNNEI. The CDR3 loop reads CASSEGGAEAFF. The CDR3, as DNA: TGTGCCAGCAGTGAAGGGGGAGCTGAAGCTTTCTTT.

The chain has TRBV27 and TRBJ2-5; TRBD2 matches at 14 bases. The J call may be wrong; the DNA end is better matched by TRBJ2-7. The CDR3 is made up of 18 amino acids. The V gene's germline CDR1 is MNHEY and CDR2 SMNVEV (reference sequence). For the CDR3, the DNA is TGTGCCAGCAGTTTATTCCCCCGGACTAGCGGGAGGTTGTACGAGCAGTACTTC. This encodes CASSLFPRTSGRLYEQYF.

The rearrangement uses TRBV7-9 and TRBJ1-1, with 7 bases that match TRBD1. The germline CDR1 and CDR2 sequences are SEHNR and FQNEAQ (reference sequence). The CDR3 covers 13 residues. Germline trimming cut 6 bases from V and 7 bases from J; bases unmatched to any gene: 8. CDR3 protein: CASSLRQGLEAFF. The CDR3 DNA sequence: TGTGCCAGCAGTTTACGACAGGGCCTTGAAGCTTTCTTT. Complete variable domain (other parts from reference TRBV7-9 and TRBJ1-1): DTGVSQNPRHKITKRGQNVTFRCDPISEHNRLYWYRQTLGQGPEFLTYFQNEAQLEKSRLLSDRFSAERPKGSFSTLEIQRTEQGDSAMYLCASSLRQGLEAFFGQGTRLTVV.

The rearrangement links TRBV10-3 to TRBJ1-6; TRBD1 is a possible D gene (5 bases). The CDR3 length is 15 residues. Germline CDR1 and CDR2: ENHRY and SYGVKD. V was clipped by 6 bases and J by 5 bases, with 14 bases between them. The DNA for the CDR3 is TGTGCCATCAGGTACACCGGGACTGATAATTCACCCCTCCACTTT. It translates to CAIRYTGTDNSPLHF.

The chain links TRBV5-4 to TRBJ1-2; TRBD1 might be the D (6 bases). Germline values: CDR1 SGHNT, CDR2 YYREEE (reference sequence). V was cut by 4 bases and J by 0 bases, with 16 bases left in between. This CDR3 comprises 16 residues. The CDR3 sequence: CASSIGQMSSNYGYTF. The CDR3 DNA sequence: TGTGCCAGCAGCATTGGACAGATGTCATCTAACTATGGCTACACCTTC.